The clone carrying this TCR beta chain was counted only a few times. The antigen is undetermined. This sample was taken from a study of T cells after yellow fever vaccination. Background on the study: Any fraction with a low cell number was prepared using SMART-Seq v4 Ultra Low Input. Findings of the study overall: Most clones from primary vaccination resurfaced after the booster (96% CD4, around 90% CD8). Only a minor proportion of clonotypes was detected across both CD4 and CD8 compartments.

Per germline, CDR1 SGHNT and CDR2 YYREEE (reference sequence). Trimming cost V 3 bases and J 6 bases, with 18 bases left between them. This CDR3 is built from 15 residues. TCRdb independently ran MiXCR on the 5' RACE reads; one entry per CDR3 protein. This sample has about 300,000 distinct CDR3 sequences, with around 3.9% found just once. The receptor comes from a man aged 18 to 30 who received the YFV17D yellow fever vaccine. Sequenced here: PBMCs, sampled 5 days after the yellow fever booster vaccination. The J gene is TRBJ1-2, the V gene TRBV5-4; D is possibly TRBD1 (5 bases). CDR3 nucleotide sequence: TGTGCCAGCAGCTCACTCGGGGCAGGCCTACATGGCTACACCTTC. It codes for CASSSLGAGLHGYTF.